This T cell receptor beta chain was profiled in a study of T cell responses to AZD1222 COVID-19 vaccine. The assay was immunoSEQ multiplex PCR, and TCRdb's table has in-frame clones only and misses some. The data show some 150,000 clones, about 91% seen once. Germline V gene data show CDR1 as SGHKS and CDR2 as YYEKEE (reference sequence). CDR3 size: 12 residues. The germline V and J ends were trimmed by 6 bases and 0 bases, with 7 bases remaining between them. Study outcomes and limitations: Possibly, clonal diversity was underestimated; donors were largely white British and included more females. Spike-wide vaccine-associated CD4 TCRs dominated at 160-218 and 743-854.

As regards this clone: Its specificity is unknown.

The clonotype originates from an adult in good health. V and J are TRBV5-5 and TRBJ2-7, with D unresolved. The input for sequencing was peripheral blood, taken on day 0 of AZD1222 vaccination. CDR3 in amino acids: CASMRNSYEQYF. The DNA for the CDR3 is TGTGCCAGCATGCGGAACTCCTACGAGCAGTACTTC.